This T cell receptor (beta chain) was sequenced during a study of technical replicates of blood from a few donors. V was trimmed by 0 bases and J by 5 bases, leaving 10 bases between them. CDR1 is GTSNPN, CDR2 SVGIG, per germline (reference sequence). This CDR3 comprises 13 residues. Some clones are missing from TCRdb's copy, which holds only in-frame ones; the method was immunoSEQ multiplex PCR. The sample holds around 80,000 clones, approximately 94% seen once. The sample taken for sequencing was T cells isolated from PBMCs. The rearrangement uses TRBV30 and TRBJ1-1; D unclear. This TCR derives from a human donor in good health. The CDR3 reads CAWSVGVATEAFF. CDR3 nucleotide sequence: TGTGCCTGGAGTGTCGGGGTTGCGACTGAAGCTTTCTTT.